The present T cell receptor (beta chain) was sequenced within a study of naive and memory T cell subsets. Study-wide results and caveats: Possibly reflecting memory cells re-expressing CD45RA, a few larger clonotypes occurred in naive repertoires, especially CD8. In naive cells, over 90% of TCR sequences were seen only once. Activation and differentiation may alter RNA-based TCR counts.

Germline loops: CDR1 SGHTA, CDR2 FQGNSA. The V and J ends lost 4 bases and 9 bases respectively, with 7 bases between them. This CDR3 has 11 residues. CD4 T cells were positively selected, then CD8 T cells from the CD4-negative fraction. Two oligonucleotides, mixed equimolar, formed the beta constant-region primer covering TRBC1 and TRBC2. Ligated cDNA was amplified by four rounds of PCR with nested alpha and beta constant-region primers and SP2. The cDNA 3' end received a ligated single-stranded oligonucleotide carrying the SP2 primer and a 12-nucleotide UMI. From the UMI-ligation and nested PCR reads, TCRdb called clonotypes with MiXCR, one entry per CDR3 protein. The sample includes 99,000 or so distinct CDR3 sequences, 14% of them seen just once. This clonotype has just a few counts. Its antigen is as yet unknown.

Source material: naive CD8+ T cells from blood. This clonotype originated in a human donor in good health. The V and J genes are TRBV7-2 and TRBJ2-1; D is unresolved. CDR3 DNA sequence: TGTGCCAGCAGCTCGATGCTTGAGCAGTTCTTC. Protein: CASSSMLEQFF.